A selection of T cell receptor beta chains follows, all from one sample in a study of T cells expressing NK-cell markers. TCRdb reanalyzed the 5' RACE reads, giving one entry per CDR3 protein sequence and no DNA. The listing records approximately 440,000 distinct CDR3 sequences. The sample taken for sequencing was blood T cells: a sorted CD56 or NKG2C T cell subset, CD4+ or CD8+ T cells, or bulk PBMC T cells (not recorded which). The receptor source for this set is a woman aged 45-65 years in good health. The CDR3 runs from the conserved cysteine through the conserved F or W.

j_call: TRBJ2-1
v_call: TRBV4-1
cdr3_aa: CASSPTRGGTWEQFF

j_call: TRBJ2-1
v_call: TRBV24-1
cdr3_aa: CATKSASGSMFF

j_call: TRBJ2-1
v_call: TRBV2
cdr3_aa: CASRGAAGRANEQFF

j_call: TRBJ2-1
v_call: TRBV5-1
cdr3_aa: CASSLFVVADYNEQFF

j_call: TRBJ2-2
v_call: TRBV19
cdr3_aa: CASSMSHTGELFF

j_call: TRBJ2-2
v_call: TRBV29-1
cdr3_aa: CSVGQVMSTGELFF

j_call: TRBJ2-1
v_call: TRBV29-1
cdr3_aa: CSVERGGTSGKSYNEQFF

j_call: TRBJ1-4
v_call: TRBV6-6
cdr3_aa: CASTPGVSANEKLFF

j_call: TRBJ2-5
v_call: TRBV4-2
cdr3_aa: CASSQARAGTSSQETQYF

j_call: TRBJ1-5
v_call: TRBV20-1
cdr3_aa: CSASAGMGHNQPQHF

j_call: TRBJ2-1
v_call: TRBV4-1
cdr3_aa: CASSQGPGLAGVEQFF

j_call: TRBJ1-1
v_call: TRBV10-1
cdr3_aa: CASSESPGSEAFF

j_call: TRBJ1-1
v_call: TRBV6-5
cdr3_aa: CASRQTDKNTEAFF

j_call: TRBJ2-3
v_call: TRBV5-1
cdr3_aa: CASSLARGGFTDTQYF

j_call: TRBJ2-3
v_call: TRBV3-1
cdr3_aa: CASSGVGRPDTQYF